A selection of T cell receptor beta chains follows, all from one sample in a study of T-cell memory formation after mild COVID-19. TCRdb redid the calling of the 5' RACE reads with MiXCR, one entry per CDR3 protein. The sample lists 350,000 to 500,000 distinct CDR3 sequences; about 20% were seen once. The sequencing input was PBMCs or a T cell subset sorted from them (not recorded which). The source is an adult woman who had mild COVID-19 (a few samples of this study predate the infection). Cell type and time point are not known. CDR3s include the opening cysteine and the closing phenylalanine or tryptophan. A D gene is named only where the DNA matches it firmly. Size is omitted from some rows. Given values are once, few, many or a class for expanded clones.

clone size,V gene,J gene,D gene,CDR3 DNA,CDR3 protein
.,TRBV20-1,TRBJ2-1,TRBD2,TGCAGTGTTCTAGCGGGAGTTTTTAGGACCAATGAGCAGTTCTTC,CSVLAGVFRTNEQFF
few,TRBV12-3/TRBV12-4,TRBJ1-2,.,TGTGCCAGCAGTTGGGCCCACAGGGTTGGCTACACCTTC,CASSWAHRVGYTF
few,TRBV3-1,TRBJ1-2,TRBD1,TGTGCCAGCAGCCAAGGACGCGGACAGGCTAACTATGGCTACACCTTC,CASSQGRGQANYGYTF
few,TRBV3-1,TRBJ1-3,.,TGTGCCAGCAGCCAAGAACTCCCCGGGCAGATCTCTGGAAACACCATATATTTT,CASSQELPGQISGNTIYF
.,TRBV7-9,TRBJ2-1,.,TGTGCCAGCAGGAGAGAGACCAGCTACAATGAGCAGTTCTTC,CASRRETSYNEQFF
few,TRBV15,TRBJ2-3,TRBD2,TGTGCCACCAGCAGTTCACTAGCGGGGGACCCACGGAGCACAGATACGCAGTATTTT,CATSSSLAGDPRSTDTQYF
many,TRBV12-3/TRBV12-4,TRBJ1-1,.,TGTGCCAGCAGCCCCCACACGAACATGAACACTGAAGCTTTCTTT,CASSPHTNMNTEAFF
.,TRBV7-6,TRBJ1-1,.,TGTGCCAGCAGCCTACTGGGCCATCCCGCTGAAGCTTTCTTT,CASSLLGHPAEAFF
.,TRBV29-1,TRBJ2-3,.,TGCAGCGTTGCCCGGGATTCAGATACGCAGTATTTT,CSVARDSDTQYF
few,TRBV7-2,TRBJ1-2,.,TGTGCCAGCAGCTTAGCAGGCCGGGGCGGTCTCGGCTACACCTTC,CASSLAGRGGLGYTF
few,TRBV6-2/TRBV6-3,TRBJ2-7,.,TGTGCCAGCAGGGAACAGGGTGAAGGCGAGCAGTACTTC,CASREQGEGEQYF
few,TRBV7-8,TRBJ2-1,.,TGTGCCAGCAGCTTAGAGGACCCCGGCTCCTACAATGAGCAGTTCTTC,CASSLEDPGSYNEQFF
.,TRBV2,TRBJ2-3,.,TGTGCCAGCAGTTCCACCCTGAGCACAGATACGCAGTATTTT,CASSSTLSTDTQYF
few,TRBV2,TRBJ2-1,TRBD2,TGTGCCAGCAGTGAAGTGGGACTAGCGGGAGGGCCGCCCTACAATGAGCAGTTCTTC,CASSEVGLAGGPPYNEQFF
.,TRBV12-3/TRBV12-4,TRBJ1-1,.,TGTGCCAGCCGCGTCAGGGCCGGTAGCACTGAAGCTTTCTTT,CASRVRAGSTEAFF
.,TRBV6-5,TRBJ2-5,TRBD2,TGTGCCAGCAGTCCCCCGACTAGCGGGGGCCAAGAGACCCAGTACTTC,CASSPPTSGGQETQYF
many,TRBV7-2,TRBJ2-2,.,TGTGCCAGCAGCTGGAGGAAGGTACCCGGGGAGCTGTTTTTT,CASSWRKVPGELFF
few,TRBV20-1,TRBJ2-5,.,TGCAGTGCTAGGGCTAGCTGGGGGGAGACCCAGTACTTC,CSARASWGETQYF
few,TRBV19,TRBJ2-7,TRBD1,TGTGCCAGTAGTTCCGGCCGGGGACAGGGGGATCGCTACGAGCAGTACTTC,CASSSGRGQGDRYEQYF
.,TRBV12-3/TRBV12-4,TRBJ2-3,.,TGTGCCAGCCGGCAGGGAGATACGCAGTATTTT,CASRQGDTQYF
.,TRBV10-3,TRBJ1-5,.,TGTGCCATCGGGGAGGATAGCAATCAGCCCCAGCATTTT,CAIGEDSNQPQHF
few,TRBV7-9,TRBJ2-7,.,TGTGCCAGCAGCTTTCAGCAGGACGAGCAGTACTTC,CASSFQQDEQYF
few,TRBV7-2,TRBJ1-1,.,TGTGCCAGCAGCCGACCTCCGACCGGGTTCACTGAAGCTTTCTTT,CASSRPPTGFTEAFF
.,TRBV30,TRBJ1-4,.,TGTGCCTGGAGTACAGGGTCTAATGAAAAACTGTTTTTT,CAWSTGSNEKLFF
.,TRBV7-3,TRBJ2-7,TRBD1,TGTGCCAGCAGCCCCCGCGGTGGGACAGGGGCCTACGAGCAGTACTTC,CASSPRGGTGAYEQYF
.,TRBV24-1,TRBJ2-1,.,TGTGCCACCAGTGACAAGCGGGACAATGAGCAGTTCTTC,CATSDKRDNEQFF
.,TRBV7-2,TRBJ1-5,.,TGTGCCAGCAGCGAAAGGGTTGGGTTTTCGGCCCAGCATTTT,CASSERVGFSAQHF
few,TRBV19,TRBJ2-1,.,TGTGCCAGTAGTATTGGCTTTTTAGTGCCAGGGGTAAAATTCTTC,CASSIGFLVPGVKFF
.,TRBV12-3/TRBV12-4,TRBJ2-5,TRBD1,TGTGCCAGCAGACCCACCGGGACAGAAGAGACCCAGTACTTC,CASRPTGTEETQYF
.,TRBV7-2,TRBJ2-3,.,TGTGCCAGCAGCTTAGTAGCAGACGATACGCAGTATTTT,CASSLVADDTQYF
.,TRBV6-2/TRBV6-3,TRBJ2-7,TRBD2,TGTGCCAGCAGTTACCTAGCGGGGGGCTACGAGCAGTACTTC,CASSYLAGGYEQYF
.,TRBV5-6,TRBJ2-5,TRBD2,TGTGCCAGCAGCGATCTTACCGGGACTAGGAAACAACAAGAGACCCAGTACTTC,CASSDLTGTRKQQETQYF
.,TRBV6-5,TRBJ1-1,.,TGTGCCAGCAGTTACTCTGGACCGACTTCGCAAGCTTTCTTT,CASSYSGPTSQAFF
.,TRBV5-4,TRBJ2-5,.,TGTGCCAGCAGCTTGGTCAGCGATCAAGAGACCCAGTACTTC,CASSLVSDQETQYF
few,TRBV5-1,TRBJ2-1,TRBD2,TGCGCCAGCAGGTCCCGGAGTGGACTAGCGGACCAAAACAATGAGCAGTTCTTC,CASRSRSGLADQNNEQFF
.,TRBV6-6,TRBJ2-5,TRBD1,TGTGCCAGCAGATGGACAGGGCAAGAGACCCAGTACTTC,CASRWTGQETQYF
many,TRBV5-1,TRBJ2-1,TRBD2,TGCGCCAGCAGCTTGGCGGCGGGAGGGAACGACAATGAGCAGTTCTTC,CASSLAAGGNDNEQFF
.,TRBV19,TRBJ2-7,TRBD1,TGTGCCAGTAGTTCGTCCGGGACAGGAGTCTCCTACGAGCAGTACTTC,CASSSSGTGVSYEQYF
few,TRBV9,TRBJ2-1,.,TGTGCCAGCAGCGTAGTCCCTAGCGACAATGAGCAGTTCTTC,CASSVVPSDNEQFF
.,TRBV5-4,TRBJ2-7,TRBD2,TGTGCCAGCAGCTTGGGACTAGCGGGGGATAACGAGCAGTACTTC,CASSLGLAGDNEQYF